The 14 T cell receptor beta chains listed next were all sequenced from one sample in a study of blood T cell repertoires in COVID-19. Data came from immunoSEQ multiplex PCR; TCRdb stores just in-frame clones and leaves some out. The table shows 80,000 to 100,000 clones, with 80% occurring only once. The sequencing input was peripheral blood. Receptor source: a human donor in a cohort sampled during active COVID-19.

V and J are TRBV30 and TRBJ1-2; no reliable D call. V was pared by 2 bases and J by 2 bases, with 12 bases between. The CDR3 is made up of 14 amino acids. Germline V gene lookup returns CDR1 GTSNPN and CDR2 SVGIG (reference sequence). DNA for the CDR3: TGTGCCTGGAGTTCGGGAGTAGACAACTATGGCTACACCTTC. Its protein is CAWSSGVDNYGYTF.

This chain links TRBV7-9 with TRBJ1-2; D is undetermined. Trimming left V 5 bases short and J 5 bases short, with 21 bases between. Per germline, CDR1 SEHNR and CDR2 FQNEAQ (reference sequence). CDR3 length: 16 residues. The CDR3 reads CASSHTPPAAGYGYTF. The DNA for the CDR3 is TGTGCCAGCAGCCACACCCCCCCGGCGGCGGGGTATGGCTACACCTTC.

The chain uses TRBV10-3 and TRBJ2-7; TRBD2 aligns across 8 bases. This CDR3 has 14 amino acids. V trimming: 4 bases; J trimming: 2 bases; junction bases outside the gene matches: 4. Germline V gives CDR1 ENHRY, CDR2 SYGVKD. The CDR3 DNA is TGTGCCATCAGTGGGGTTAGCGGGACCTACGAGCAGTACTTC. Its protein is CAISGVSGTYEQYF.

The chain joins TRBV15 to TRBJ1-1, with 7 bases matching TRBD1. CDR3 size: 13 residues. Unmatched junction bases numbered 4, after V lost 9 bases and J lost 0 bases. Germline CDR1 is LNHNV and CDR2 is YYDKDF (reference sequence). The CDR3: CATEQGMNTEAFF. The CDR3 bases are TGTGCCACGGAACAGGGGATGAACACTGAAGCTTTCTTT.

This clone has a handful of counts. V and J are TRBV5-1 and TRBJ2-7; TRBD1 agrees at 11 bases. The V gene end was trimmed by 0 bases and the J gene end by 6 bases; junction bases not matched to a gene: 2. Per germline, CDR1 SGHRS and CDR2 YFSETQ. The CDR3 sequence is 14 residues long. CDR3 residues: CASSLDGQGAEQYF. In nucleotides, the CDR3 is TGCGCCAGCAGCTTGGATGGACAGGGGGCCGAGCAGTACTTC.

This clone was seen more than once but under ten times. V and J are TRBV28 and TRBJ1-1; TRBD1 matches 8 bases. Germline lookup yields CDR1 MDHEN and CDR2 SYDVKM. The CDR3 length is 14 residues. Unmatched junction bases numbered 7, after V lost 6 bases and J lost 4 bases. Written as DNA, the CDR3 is TGTGCCAGCAGGGGACAGGTAGGGAGCACTGAAGCTTTCTTT. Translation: CASRGQVGSTEAFF. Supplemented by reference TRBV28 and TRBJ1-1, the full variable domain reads DVKVTQSSRYLVKRTGEKVFLECVQDMDHENMFWYRQDPGLGLRLIYFSYDVKMKEKGDIPEGYSVSREKKERFSLILESASTNQTSMYLCASRGQVGSTEAFFGQGTRLTVV.

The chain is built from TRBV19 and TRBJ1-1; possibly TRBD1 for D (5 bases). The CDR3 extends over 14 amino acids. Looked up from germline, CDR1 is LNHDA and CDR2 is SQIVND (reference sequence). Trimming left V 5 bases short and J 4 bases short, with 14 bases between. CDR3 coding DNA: TGTGCCAGTAGTTCGACCTCGGACATCACTGAAGCTTTCTTT. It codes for CASSSTSDITEAFF.

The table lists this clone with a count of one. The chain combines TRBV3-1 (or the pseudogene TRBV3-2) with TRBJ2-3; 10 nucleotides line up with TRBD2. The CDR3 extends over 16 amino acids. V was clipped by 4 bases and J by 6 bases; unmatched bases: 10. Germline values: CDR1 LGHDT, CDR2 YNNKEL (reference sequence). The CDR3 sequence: CASSRSLAGVVDTQYF. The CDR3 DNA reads TGTGCCAGCAGCCGATCCCTAGCGGGAGTTGTTGATACGCAGTATTTT.

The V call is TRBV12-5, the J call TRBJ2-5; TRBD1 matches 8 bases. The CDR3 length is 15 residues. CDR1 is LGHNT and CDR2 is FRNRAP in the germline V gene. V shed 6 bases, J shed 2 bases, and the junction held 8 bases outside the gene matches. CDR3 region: CASGKRTGPQETQYF. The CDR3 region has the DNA TGTGCTAGTGGAAAGAGGACAGGGCCTCAAGAGACCCAGTACTTC.

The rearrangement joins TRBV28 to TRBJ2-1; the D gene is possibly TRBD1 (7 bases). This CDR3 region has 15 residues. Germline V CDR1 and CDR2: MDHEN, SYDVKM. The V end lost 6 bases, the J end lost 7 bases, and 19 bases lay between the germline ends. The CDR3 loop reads CASRQRQGGGNEQFF. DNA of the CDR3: TGTGCCAGCAGACAAAGACAGGGTGGAGGGAATGAGCAGTTCTTC.

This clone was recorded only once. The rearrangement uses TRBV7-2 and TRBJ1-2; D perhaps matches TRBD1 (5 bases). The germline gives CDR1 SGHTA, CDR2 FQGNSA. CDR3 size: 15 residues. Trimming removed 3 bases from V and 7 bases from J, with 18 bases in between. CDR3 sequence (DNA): TGTGCCAGCAGCTTGGGTTACGACAGCTTACGTGGCTACACCTTC. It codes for CASSLGYDSLRGYTF.

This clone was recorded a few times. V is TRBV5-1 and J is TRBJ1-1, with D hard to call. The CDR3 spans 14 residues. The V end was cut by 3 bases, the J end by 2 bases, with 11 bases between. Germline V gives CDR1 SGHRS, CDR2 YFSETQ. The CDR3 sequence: CASSSMGRNTEAFF. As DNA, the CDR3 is TGCGCCAGCAGCTCGATGGGGAGAAACACTGAAGCTTTCTTT. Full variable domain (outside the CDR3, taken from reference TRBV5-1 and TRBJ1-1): KAGVTQTPRYLIKTRGQQVTLSCSPISGHRSVSWYQQTPGQGLQFLFEYFSETQRNKGNFPGRFSGRQFSNSRSEMNVSTLELGDSALYLCASSSMGRNTEAFFGQGTRLTVV.

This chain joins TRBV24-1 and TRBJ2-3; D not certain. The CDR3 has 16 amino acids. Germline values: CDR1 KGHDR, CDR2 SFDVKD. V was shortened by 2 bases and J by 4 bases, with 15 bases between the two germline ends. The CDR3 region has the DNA TGTGCCACCAGTGATTCCGCGGTTACTAACGCAGATACGCAGTATTTT. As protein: CATSDSAVTNADTQYF.

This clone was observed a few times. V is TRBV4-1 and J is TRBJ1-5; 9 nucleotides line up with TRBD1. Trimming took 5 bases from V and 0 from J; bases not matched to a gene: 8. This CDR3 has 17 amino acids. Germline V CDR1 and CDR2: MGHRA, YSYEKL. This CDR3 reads CASSSITGGSSNQPQHF. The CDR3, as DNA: TGCGCCAGCAGCTCAATCACAGGGGGCTCTAGCAATCAGCCCCAGCATTTT.